This is a list of T cell receptor beta chains from one sample in a study of response to subunit inactivated influenza vaccine. TCRdb fed the RT-PCR reads into MiXCR, producing one record per CDR3 protein. In the table there are over 800,000 distinct CDR3 sequences, 20% to 25% of which are singletons. The sequencing here drew on PBMCs from blood, taken around 5 days after vaccination. The receptors shown here come from a man aged 50-59 years who received an inactivated influenza vaccine. Each CDR3 is given with its conserved first and last residue. A D gene is named only where the DNA matches it firmly. Not every row has a clone size; where given, it reads once, few, many or a size class.

V: TRBV20-1; D: NA; J: TRBJ2-5; size: few; CDR3: CSAREQGAGAQYF; DNA: TGCAGTGCTAGAGAACAAGGGGCAGGAGCCCAGTACTTC
V: TRBV12-3/TRBV12-4; D: TRBD1; J: TRBJ2-1; size: many; CDR3: CASSIQGAAYNEQFF; DNA: TGTGCCAGCAGCATACAGGGGGCAGCCTACAATGAGCAGTTCTTC
V: TRBV2; D: NA; J: TRBJ1-6; size: few; CDR3: CASTLGEVNSPLHF; DNA: TGTGCCAGCACCCTGGGAGAGGTCAATTCACCCCTCCACTTT
V: TRBV4-3; D: TRBD1; J: TRBJ2-1; size: NA; CDR3: CASSYGQGTAYNEQFF; DNA: TGCGCCAGCAGCTATGGACAGGGTACAGCCTACAATGAGCAGTTCTTC
V: TRBV20-1; D: TRBD2; J: TRBJ2-3; size: few; CDR3: CSARGREGTDTQYF; DNA: TGCAGTGCTAGAGGTCGGGAGGGGACAGATACGCAGTATTTT
V: TRBV29-1; D: NA; J: TRBJ2-7; size: NA; CDR3: CSVARLLGYEQYF; DNA: TGCAGCGTTGCCCGTCTCTTAGGGTACGAGCAGTACTTC
V: TRBV5-4; D: NA; J: TRBJ2-5; size: many; CDR3: CASSQGLQETQYF; DNA: TGTGCCAGCAGCCAGGGACTTCAAGAGACCCAGTACTTC
V: TRBV21-1; D: NA; J: TRBJ2-3; size: NA; CDR3: CARPGAYSTDTQYF; DNA: TGTGCCAGACCCGGGGCCTATAGCACAGATACGCAGTATTTT
V: TRBV27; D: NA; J: TRBJ2-7; size: NA; CDR3: CASSFSGFDYEQYF; DNA: TGTGCCAGCAGTTTCTCCGGGTTTGACTACGAGCAGTACTTC
V: TRBV20-1; D: NA; J: TRBJ1-6; size: NA; CDR3: CSASRTVRGALHF; DNA: TGCAGTGCTAGCCGGACAGTGCGAGGGGCCCTCCACTTT
V: TRBV12-3/TRBV12-4; D: NA; J: TRBJ1-1; size: NA; CDR3: CASRYHNEAFF; DNA: TGTGCCAGCAGGTATCATAATGAAGCTTTCTTT
V: TRBV5-1; D: TRBD2; J: TRBJ2-1; size: NA; CDR3: CASSLARARGAGVKNEQFF; DNA: TGCGCCAGCAGCTTGGCTAGGGCCCGGGGAGCGGGAGTAAAGAATGAGCAGTTCTTC
V: TRBV6-2/TRBV6-3; D: NA; J: TRBJ2-2; size: NA; CDR3: CASSTRTATGELFF; DNA: TGTGCCAGCAGTACCCGGACTGCCACCGGGGAGCTGTTTTTT
V: TRBV7-2; D: NA; J: TRBJ2-5; size: few; CDR3: CASSPRLARETQYF; DNA: TGTGCCAGCAGCCCCCGGCTAGCGAGGGAGACCCAGTACTTC
V: TRBV7-2; D: NA; J: TRBJ2-4; size: many; CDR3: CASSSGVIQYF; DNA: TGTGCCAGCAGCTCAGGGGTCATTCAGTACTTC
V: TRBV12-3/TRBV12-4; D: NA; J: TRBJ1-5; size: few; CDR3: CASSFGTPTNQPQHF; DNA: TGTGCCAGCAGTTTCGGGACCCCCACGAATCAGCCCCAGCATTTT
V: TRBV7-2; D: TRBD2; J: TRBJ2-7; size: few; CDR3: CASSPHGGSISEQYF; DNA: TGTGCCAGCAGCCCCCATGGCGGGAGTATATCCGAGCAGTACTTC
V: TRBV20-1; D: TRBD2; J: TRBJ2-3; size: few; CDR3: CSARRSGMGTDTQYF; DNA: TGCAGTGCTAGACGTAGCGGGATGGGCACAGATACGCAGTATTTT
V: TRBV7-9; D: TRBD1; J: TRBJ1-1; size: NA; CDR3: CASSRRFDRGLGEAFF; DNA: TGTGCCAGCAGCCGACGTTTTGACAGGGGGCTCGGTGAAGCTTTCTTT
V: TRBV6-2/TRBV6-3; D: TRBD2; J: TRBJ2-3; size: few; CDR3: CASSTGGLASHTDTQYF; DNA: TGTGCCAGCAGTACGGGGGGACTAGCGTCCCACACAGATACGCAGTATTTT
V: TRBV12-3/TRBV12-4; D: NA; J: TRBJ2-7; size: NA; CDR3: CASSRILLSSYEQYF; DNA: TGTGCCAGCAGTCGAATACTACTTAGCTCCTACGAGCAGTACTTC
V: TRBV7-2; D: NA; J: TRBJ2-3; size: NA; CDR3: CASFMVDTDTQYF; DNA: TGTGCCAGCTTCATGGTTGACACAGATACGCAGTATTTT
V: TRBV7-3; D: NA; J: TRBJ2-1; size: few; CDR3: CASSSPGYNEQFF; DNA: TGTGCCAGCAGCTCACCCGGGTACAATGAGCAGTTCTTC
V: TRBV5-1; D: NA; J: TRBJ2-7; size: NA; CDR3: CASSPYDLYSYEQYF; DNA: TGCGCCAGCAGCCCTTATGACCTATACTCCTACGAGCAGTACTTC
V: TRBV2; D: NA; J: TRBJ1-1; size: few; CDR3: CASSETANTEAFF; DNA: TGTGCCAGCAGTGAAACGGCAAACACTGAAGCTTTCTTT
V: TRBV5-5; D: NA; J: TRBJ2-6; size: few; CDR3: CASSGTFGRTNVLTF; DNA: TGTGCCAGCAGCGGAACCTTTGGCAGAACCAACGTCCTGACTTTC
V: TRBV20-1; D: NA; J: TRBJ1-2; size: NA; CDR3: CSARRGYLYGYTF; DNA: TGCAGTGCTAGACGGGGGTACCTATATGGCTACACCTTC
V: TRBV5-1; D: NA; J: TRBJ2-5; size: few; CDR3: CASSWGPMETQYF; DNA: TGCGCCAGCAGCTGGGGACCTATGGAGACCCAGTACTTC
V: TRBV9; D: NA; J: TRBJ2-1; size: NA; CDR3: CASSVGDEQFF; DNA: TGTGCCAGCAGCGTAGGCGATGAGCAGTTCTTC
V: TRBV29-1; D: TRBD2; J: TRBJ2-7; size: NA; CDR3: CSVEDPGLAGGGSYEQYF; DNA: TGCAGCGTTGAAGATCCCGGACTAGCGGGAGGCGGATCCTACGAGCAGTACTTC
V: TRBV4-3; D: NA; J: TRBJ1-2; size: few; CDR3: CASSQASGLDGYTF; DNA: TGCGCCAGCAGCCAGGCCTCCGGGTTAGATGGCTACACCTTC
V: TRBV4-3; D: NA; J: TRBJ2-3; size: many; CDR3: CASSPMRGRVFTDTQYF; DNA: TGCGCCAGCAGCCCCATGAGGGGCAGGGTGTTTACAGATACGCAGTATTTT
V: TRBV12-5; D: TRBD1; J: TRBJ2-1; size: many; CDR3: CASGLIGQGSEQFF; DNA: TGTGCTAGTGGTTTGATAGGACAGGGGAGTGAGCAGTTCTTC
V: TRBV28; D: TRBD2; J: TRBJ2-2; size: NA; CDR3: CASSREGHNTGELFF; DNA: TGTGCCAGCAGCCGGGAGGGACACAACACCGGGGAGCTGTTTTTT
V: TRBV7-8; D: TRBD2; J: TRBJ2-1; size: few; CDR3: CASSTGLAPLTEQFF; DNA: TGTGCCAGCAGTACCGGACTAGCGCCTTTGACTGAGCAGTTCTTC
V: TRBV5-1; D: NA; J: TRBJ1-2; size: few; CDR3: CASSSGDHYGYTF; DNA: TGCGCCAGCAGCTCAGGGGACCACTATGGCTACACCTTC
V: TRBV5-1; D: TRBD2; J: TRBJ2-5; size: few; CDR3: CASSLGTSGEETQYF; DNA: TGCGCCAGCAGCTTGGGGACTAGCGGGGAAGAGACCCAGTACTTC
V: TRBV6-1; D: NA; J: TRBJ1-1; size: NA; CDR3: CASSDWGLGAFF; DNA: TGTGCCAGCAGTGACTGGGGATTAGGAGCTTTCTTT